The 18 T cell receptor beta chains reported below all come from one sample, sequenced in a study of PD-1 blockade in classical Hodgkin lymphoma. Time point meaning: cycle 4 day 1 (C4D1), after more than five weeks of nivolumab. Exposure to brentuximab vedotin varied, and each patient had relapsed following autologous stem cell transplantation. Produced via immunoSEQ multiplex PCR; TCRdb's table is partial and in-frame only. The table shows roughly 52,000 clones, with about 89% occurring only once. Specimen: peripheral blood mononuclear cells (PBMCs), collected before the fourth cycle of nivolumab. All receptors come from a human donor with classical Hodgkin lymphoma.

The CDR3 sequence: CASSRPRLTGVEAGELFF. The CDR3, as DNA: TGTGCCAGTAGCCGACCTAGACTGACCGGCGTTGAGGCCGGGGAGCTGTTTTTT. The V gene is TRBV19, the J gene TRBJ2-2; D is unclear. Germline assignment: CDR1 LNHDA and CDR2 SQIVND (reference sequence). Between the trimmed V and J ends, which lost 6 bases and 6 bases, there was a span of 26 bases. The CDR3 spans 18 residues. The whole variable domain, filled in from reference TRBV19 and TRBJ2-2, reads DGGITQSPKYLFRKEGQNVTLSCEQNLNHDAMYWYRQDPGQGLRLIYYSQIVNDFQKGDIAEGYSVSREKKESFPLTVTSAQKNPTAFYLCASSRPRLTGVEAGELFFGEGSRLTVL.

This sequence joins TRBV21-1 and TRBJ2-7; TRBD1 was called by the table and not checked on the DNA. TRBV21-1 is designated a pseudogene. The CDR3 sequence is 13 residues long. CDR3 coding DNA: TGTGCCAGACCGGGACAGAAAACCTACGAGCAGTACTTC. It is translated as CARPGQKTYEQYF.

This rearrangement joins TRBV5-6 to TRBJ1-6, with 8 bases lining up with TRBD1. The CDR3 covers 13 residues. The ends lost 5 bases at V and 7 bases at J; junction bases unmatched: 2. CDR1 and CDR2 from the germline V gene are SGHDT and YYEEEE. The CDR3 nucleotides read TGTGCCAGCAGGGACAGGGTCAATTCACCCCTCCACTTT. Residues: CASRDRVNSPLHF.

This clone was observed once. The chain uses TRBV15 and TRBJ1-1; D perhaps matches TRBD1 (5 bases). CDR1 and CDR2 from the germline V gene are LNHNV and YYDKDF (reference sequence). This CDR3 region has 15 residues. V was clipped by 1 base and J by 2 bases, with 11 bases between them. CDR3 sequence reads: CATSRGPGPNTEAFF. CDR3 nucleotides: TGTGCCACCAGCAGAGGTCCGGGGCCCAACACTGAAGCTTTCTTT.

V is TRBV5-1 and J is TRBJ1-1, with TRBD1 as a possible D gene (6 bases). Germline V CDR1 and CDR2: SGHRS, YFSETQ. V lost 0 bases and J 0 bases, leaving 15 bases between the germline ends. The CDR3 totals 17 residues. The CDR3: CASSLAPGGQVNTEAFF. For the CDR3, the DNA is TGCGCCAGCAGCTTGGCCCCTGGGGGACAAGTGAACACTGAAGCTTTCTTT.

Only a few counts were recorded for this clone. The gene calls are TRBV5-4 and TRBJ2-7; 10 bases align to TRBD2. The CDR3 runs 15 residues. Germline loops: CDR1 SGHNT, CDR2 YYREEE (reference sequence). J was trimmed by 5 bases and V by 6 bases; bases with no gene match: 11. CDR3 sequence: CASTTGLATRDEQYF. CDR3 nucleotides: TGTGCCAGCACCACGGGACTAGCGACCAGGGACGAGCAGTACTTC.

The chain joins TRBV7-6 to TRBJ2-1; TRBD2 matches 9 bases. Germline assignment: CDR1 SGHVS and CDR2 FNYEAQ. J was trimmed by 8 bases and V by 3 bases; bases with no gene match: 11. CDR3 length equals 16 residues. CDR3 sequence (DNA): TGTGCCAGCAGCTTGGGACTAGCTCATCCGGGGGATGAGCAGTTCTTC. It encodes CASSLGLAHPGDEQFF.

V is TRBV4-3 and J is TRBJ1-1, with TRBD1 matching 11 bases. In germline, CDR1 is LGHNA, CDR2 YSLEER. J lost 1 base, V lost 1 base, and 11 bases had no gene match. CDR3 length: 19 residues. The CDR3 reads CASSQARGTGQGANTEAFF. The CDR3 DNA reads as TGCGCCAGCAGCCAAGCCCGCGGGACTGGACAGGGGGCGAACACTGAAGCTTTCTTT.

The chain uses TRBV6-1 and TRBJ1-1; a weak D match, TRBD1 (5 bases). This CDR3 spans 16 amino acids. Per germline, CDR1 MNHNS and CDR2 SASEGT. V was clipped by 4 bases and J by 1 base, with 16 bases between them. CDR3 residues: CASSAPKGRRNTEAFF. Written as DNA, the CDR3 is TGTGCCAGCAGTGCCCCGAAGGGGCGAAGGAACACTGAAGCTTTCTTT.

V usage is TRBV6-1 and J usage is TRBJ2-1; D gene unclear. The CDR3 has 14 amino acids. The germline V gene has CDR1 MNHNS and CDR2 SASEGT. The ends were cut back, 6 bases at V and 6 bases at J, with 15 bases in the middle. CDR3 in amino acids: CASRGNGAFNEQFF. The CDR3 DNA reads as TGTGCCAGCAGAGGGAATGGCGCTTTCAATGAGCAGTTCTTC.

V and J are TRBV7-8 and TRBJ1-6, with TRBD1 identical over 10 bases. Germline V gene lookup returns CDR1 SGHVS and CDR2 FQNEAQ. CDR3 length equals 15 residues. V gave up 5 bases and J gave up 7 bases; unmatched junction bases: 5. Here the CDR3 reads CASSPWDRGNSPLHF. The DNA for the CDR3 is TGTGCCAGCAGCCCTTGGGACAGGGGCAATTCACCCCTCCACTTT.

The J gene is TRBJ2-4, the V gene TRBV4-1; D is undetermined. Trimming stripped 1 base from V and 0 bases from J, with 7 bases between. This CDR3 region has 15 residues. CDR1 is MGHRA, CDR2 YSYEKL, per germline. CDR3 nucleotides: TGCGCCAGCAGCCAAGGACTCTTAGCCAAAAACATTCAGTACTTC. This sequence encodes CASSQGLLAKNIQYF.

The V and J genes are TRBV15 and TRBJ1-2, with 9 bases aligning to TRBD1. Trimming at V came to 6 bases and at J to 7 bases, leaving 9 bases not matched to a gene. The CDR3 runs to 14 residues. Looked up from germline, CDR1 is LNHNV and CDR2 is YYDKDF (reference sequence). The CDR3 sequence: CATSPPGQGAGYTF. The CDR3 DNA follows: TGTGCCACCAGTCCGCCGGGACAGGGTGCTGGCTACACCTTC.

The genes are TRBV10-2 and TRBJ2-5; weak D call: TRBD1 (6 bases). Germline V lookup: CDR1 WSHSY, CDR2 SAAADI. This CDR3 region has 19 residues. V lost 3 bases to trimming and J lost 4 bases, with 27 bases between them. This CDR3 is CASSDYGRGNPPTPETQYF. CDR3 bases: TGCGCCAGCAGTGACTATGGCAGGGGAAACCCCCCAACCCCAGAGACCCAGTACTTC.

This chain joins TRBV11-2 and TRBJ1-3; D call uncertain. This CDR3 has 16 residues. Trimming cost V 2 bases and J 0 bases, with 11 bases left between them. Per germline, CDR1 SGHAT and CDR2 FQNNGV. The CDR3, as DNA: TGTGCCAGCAGCTTAAGGAGGTACTACTCTGGAAACACCATATATTTT. Amino acids: CASSLRRYYSGNTIYF. Supplemented by reference TRBV11-2 and TRBJ1-3, the full variable domain reads EAGVAQSPRYKIIEKRQSVAFWCNPISGHATLYWYQQILGQGPKLLIQFQNNGVVDDSQLPKDRFSAERLKGVDSTLKIQPAKLEDSAVYLCASSLRRYYSGNTIYFGEGSWLTVV.

The chain joins TRBV6-4 to TRBJ2-3, with 12 bases aligning to TRBD2. CDR1 MRHNA and CDR2 SNTAGT come from the germline V gene. Unmatched junction bases numbered 2, after V lost 6 bases and J lost 4 bases. The CDR3 totals 14 residues. The CDR3 here is CASSLAGGADTQYF. For the CDR3, the DNA is TGTGCCAGCAGCCTAGCGGGGGGGGCAGATACGCAGTATTTT.

The chain links TRBV28 to TRBJ2-7; 16 bases fit TRBD2. The CDR3 runs 14 residues. V lost 10 bases, J lost 7 bases, and 7 bases stayed unmatched. From germline, CDR1 is MDHEN and CDR2 SYDVKM. CDR3: CATQGTSGGVEQYF. In DNA form, the CDR3 reads TGTGCCACCCAAGGGACTAGCGGGGGGGTTGAGCAGTACTTC.

The V gene is TRBV28, the J gene TRBJ1-2; no definite D call. This CDR3 is 17 amino acids long. Trimming cost V 6 bases and J 4 bases, with 24 bases left between them. Per germline, CDR1 MDHEN and CDR2 SYDVKM. For the CDR3, the DNA is TGTGCCAGCAGCTTTTCGGCGAGAACAGCCCGGGGCTATGGCTACACCTTC. As protein: CASSFSARTARGYGYTF.